This entry lists 31 T cell receptor beta chains sequenced from one sample in a study of cytomegalovirus exposure and HLA in healthy donors. The PCR used 60 Vbeta and 13 Jbeta primers. Sequencing used immunoSEQ multiplex PCR; TCRdb keeps in-frame clones, though not all of them. The table lists around 140,000 clones. The specimen was PBMCs. The receptors here all came from a woman between 35 and 50 years old in good health and CMV-seronegative.

V and J are TRBV2 and TRBJ1-6, with 9 bases matching TRBD1. Germline trimming cut 6 bases from V and 8 bases from J; bases unmatched to any gene: 2. Germline lookup yields CDR1 SNHLY and CDR2 FYNNEI. The CDR3 consists of 13 residues. The chain's CDR3 is CASRRDRDSPLHF. In DNA, the CDR3 is TGTGCCAGCAGGAGGGACAGGGATTCACCCCTCCACTTT.

Notes on this clone: The sample carries other DNA sequences with the same CDR3. The rearrangement links TRBV5-1 to TRBJ2-3; D not certain. V was shortened by 0 bases and J by 5 bases, with 4 bases between the two germline ends. The CDR3 extends over 12 amino acids. Per the germline V gene, CDR1 is SGHRS and CDR2 is YFSETQ. CDR3 sequence reads: CASSLAGDTQYF. The CDR3 bases are TGCGCCAGCAGCTTGGCAGGAGATACGCAGTATTTT.

This sequence joins TRBV7-3 and TRBJ2-7; TRBD2 might be the D (5 bases). Germline loops: CDR1 SGHTA, CDR2 FQGTGA. Trimming took 2 bases from V and 7 from J, leaving 12 bases between them. The CDR3 loop spans 13 amino acids. CDR3 nucleotides: TGTGCCAGCAGCTTAGGGAGTAGGAGGGAGCAGTACTTC. Translation: CASSLGSRREQYF.

The rearrangement links TRBV27 to TRBJ2-7; D is possibly TRBD1 (5 bases). V was trimmed by 6 bases and J by 4 bases, leaving 16 bases between them. Germline V CDR1 and CDR2: MNHEY, SMNVEV (reference sequence). The CDR3 covers 14 residues. The CDR3, as DNA: TGTGCCAGCAGCATCGGTACAGGTAATTACGAGCAGTACTTC. Its protein is CASSIGTGNYEQYF.

The chain links TRBV28 to TRBJ1-2; D is uncertain. V was shortened by 6 bases and J by 3 bases, with 17 bases between the two germline ends. Germline loops: CDR1 MDHEN, CDR2 SYDVKM. This CDR3 contains 15 residues. In DNA, the CDR3 is TGTGCCAGCAGACCCTATTCGCCGCGCGACTATGGCTACACCTTC. This translates into CASRPYSPRDYGYTF.

The chain employs TRBV19 and TRBJ2-1; 7 positions agree with TRBD1. J lost 0 bases, V lost 4 bases, and 6 bases had no gene match. Germline values: CDR1 LNHDA, CDR2 SQIVND (reference sequence). This CDR3 spans 16 amino acids. The CDR3 spells CASSTQGQSSYNEQFF. CDR3 sequence (DNA): TGTGCCAGTAGTACTCAGGGACAGAGCTCCTACAATGAGCAGTTCTTC.

The chain has TRBV10-2 and TRBJ2-1; the match to TRBD1 covers 7 bases. Germline CDR1 and CDR2: WSHSY and SAAADI. This CDR3 comprises 14 residues. The junction had 7 bases not matched to a gene; V was cut back by 3 bases and J by 8 bases. The DNA of the CDR3 is TGCGCCAGCAGTGATGGGACAGTGGTCGATGAGCAGTTCTTC. The encoded protein is CASSDGTVVDEQFF.

J is TRBJ1-2 and V is TRBV5-1; 10 bases are shared with TRBD1. The ends lost 4 bases at V and 7 bases at J; junction bases unmatched: 7. This CDR3 region has 14 residues. Per the germline V gene, CDR1 is SGHRS and CDR2 is YFSETQ. CDR3 DNA sequence: TGCGCCAGCAGCGGGACAGGGGCCAAGAGTGGCTACACCTTC. This encodes CASSGTGAKSGYTF. Full variable domain (outside the CDR3, taken from reference TRBV5-1 and TRBJ1-2): KAGVTQTPRYLIKTRGQQVTLSCSPISGHRSVSWYQQTPGQGLQFLFEYFSETQRNKGNFPGRFSGRQFSNSRSEMNVSTLELGDSALYLCASSGTGAKSGYTFGSGTRLTVV.

J is TRBJ2-5 and V is TRBV5-6, with D perhaps TRBD1 (5 bases). CDR3 size: 13 residues. Germline assignment: CDR1 SGHDT and CDR2 YYEEEE. V was cut by 1 base and J by 4 bases, with 8 bases left in between. Here the CDR3 reads CASSLYQGETQYF. The CDR3 DNA sequence: TGTGCCAGCAGCTTGTATCAGGGAGAGACCCAGTACTTC.

The chain recombines TRBV5-1 with TRBJ1-2, with 8 positions matching TRBD1. The CDR3 loop spans 16 amino acids. The V and J ends lost 2 bases and 6 bases, in that order; junction bases with no gene match: 12. Germline-derived CDR1 and CDR2 are SGHRS and YFSETQ. CDR3 DNA sequence: TGCGCCAGCAGCTTCCCCCTAAGGGGACAGGCCAATGGCTACACCTTC. Translated: CASSFPLRGQANGYTF.

The chain is built from TRBV5-6 and TRBJ2-7; TRBD1 matches at 8 bases. Germline V gene data show CDR1 as SGHDT and CDR2 as YYEEEE. The length of the CDR3 is 12 residues. With 4 bases clipped from V and 6 bases from J, the junction kept 3 bases outside the gene matches. CDR3 in amino acids: CASSPGGLEQYV. As DNA, the CDR3 is TGTGCCAGCAGCCCAGGGGGCCTCGAGCAGTACGTC.

CDR3 loop: CASRPGGGENTEAFF. In nucleotides, the CDR3 is TGTGCCAGCCGCCCTGGCGGGGGGGAGAACACTGAAGCTTTCTTT. The V gene is TRBV6-5, the J gene TRBJ1-1, with TRBD1 as a possible D gene (5 bases). The CDR3 is 15 amino acids. V lost 8 bases to trimming and J lost 1 base, with 17 bases between them. From germline, CDR1 is MNHEY and CDR2 SVGAGI.

The chain links TRBV6-1 to TRBJ2-5, with TRBD1 identical over 9 bases. Germline loops: CDR1 MNHNS, CDR2 SASEGT. CDR3 length: 15 amino acids. Trimming cost V 5 bases and J 5 bases; bases outside gene matches: 9. The CDR3 region has the DNA TGTGCCAGCAGTTTAGGGACAGGGAGGGGGGAGACCCAGTACTTC. The encoded protein is CASSLGTGRGETQYF.

The chain joins TRBV28 to TRBJ1-3, with D perhaps matching TRBD1 (6 bases). The V end lost 2 bases, the J end lost 5 bases, and 16 bases lay between the germline ends. The CDR3 loop spans 16 amino acids. CDR1 and CDR2 from the germline V gene are MDHEN and SYDVKM. CDR3 protein: CASSLLDRTPRNTIYF. The CDR3 region has the DNA TGTGCCAGCAGTTTACTCGACAGGACTCCTCGAAACACCATATATTTT.

The J gene is TRBJ1-5, the V gene TRBV5-4; the D is unclear. The CDR3 loop spans 15 amino acids. Per the germline V gene, CDR1 is SGHNT and CDR2 is YYREEE (reference sequence). V gave up 0 bases and J gave up 0 bases, with 7 bases separating them. CDR3 residues: CASSLGLGSNQPQHF. The CDR3 DNA sequence: TGTGCCAGCAGCTTGGGACTCGGTAGCAATCAGCCCCAGCATTTT.

V usage is TRBV7-2 and J usage is TRBJ1-2; 7 bases align to TRBD1. CDR1 and CDR2 (germline): SGHTA, FQGNSA. The CDR3 loop spans 16 amino acids. V trimming: 0 bases; J trimming: 8 bases; junction bases outside the gene matches: 12. The CDR3 loop is CASSLAPGTQGGGYTF. The CDR3 coding sequence is TGTGCCAGCAGCTTAGCTCCTGGGACCCAGGGGGGCGGCTACACCTTC.

Written as DNA, the CDR3 is TGTGCCAGTAGTGTCCAGAGGACAGATACGCAGTATTTT. As protein: CASSVQRTDTQYF. V usage is TRBV19 and J usage is TRBJ2-3; D uncertain. CDR3 length equals 13 residues. Deletions cut 5 bases from V and 3 bases from J, with 9 bases between. Germline assignment: CDR1 LNHDA and CDR2 SQIVND (reference sequence).

This chain links TRBV14 with TRBJ2-5, with D perhaps TRBD2 (6 bases). With 4 bases removed from V and 5 bases from J, the gap between germline ends came to 20 bases. This CDR3 has 16 residues. The germline V gene encodes CDR1 SGHDN and CDR2 FVKESK. CDR3 DNA: TGTGCCAGCAGCCGTACTGTCGGGAGTAGCTGGGAGACCCAGTACTTC. This codes for CASSRTVGSSWETQYF. The variable domain in full, with the rest retrieved from reference TRBV14 and TRBJ2-5, is EAGVTQFPSHSVIEKGQTVTLRCDPISGHDNLYWYRRVMGKEIKFLLHFVKESKQDESGMPNNRFLAERTGGTYSTLKVQPAELEDSGVYFCASSRTVGSSWETQYFGPGTRLLVL.

V and J are TRBV5-4 and TRBJ2-7, with TRBD1 identical over 12 bases. Per germline, CDR1 SGHNT and CDR2 YYREEE (reference sequence). The junction had 15 bases not matched to a gene; V was cut back by 0 bases and J by 5 bases. This CDR3 is built from 19 residues. The CDR3 is CASSLAISRDRGRTHEQYV. The CDR3 region has the DNA TGTGCCAGCAGCTTGGCAATATCCCGGGACAGGGGGCGCACGCACGAGCAGTACGTC.

The V and J genes are TRBV5-4 and TRBJ2-2, with TRBD2 as a possible D gene (5 bases). Trimming took 0 bases from V and 6 from J, leaving 9 bases between them. This CDR3 is built from 14 residues. CDR1 and CDR2 from the germline V gene are SGHNT and YYREEE (reference sequence). CDR3 nucleotide sequence: TGTGCCAGCAGCTTGGGAGGGTTCGCCGGGGAGCTGTTTTTT. As protein: CASSLGGFAGELFF.

This chain connects TRBV6-4 to TRBJ2-2; D is unclear. The CDR3 is 13 residues long. Deletions cut 3 bases from V and 4 bases from J, with 6 bases between. Germline values: CDR1 MRHNA, CDR2 SNTAGT. The CDR3 region has the DNA TGTGCCAGCAGTGAGGTCAGCACCGGGGAGCTGTTTTTT. Its protein product is CASSEVSTGELFF.

The chain combines TRBV5-4 with TRBJ2-3, with 8 positions matching TRBD2. The CDR3 has 16 amino acids. The V gene's germline CDR1 is SGHNT and CDR2 YYREEE (reference sequence). The V and J ends lost 1 base and 1 base, in that order; junction bases with no gene match: 5. This CDR3 is CASSLIGGVRTDTQYF. The CDR3 region has the DNA TGTGCCAGCAGCTTGATCGGGGGGGTCCGCACAGATACGCAGTATTTT.

The V call is TRBV4-3, the J call TRBJ1-4, with a possible D match to TRBD1 (6 bases). With 1 base removed from V and 8 bases from J, the gap between germline ends came to 14 bases. The V gene's germline CDR1 is LGHNA and CDR2 YSLEER. There are 15 residues in the CDR3. CDR3 nucleotides: TGCGCCAGCAGCCAAGGAACAGGGCAAAGGGAAAAACTGTTTTTT. Amino acids: CASSQGTGQREKLFF.

This chain uses TRBV7-2 with TRBJ2-3; 13 bases are a match to TRBD2. Trimming removed 4 bases from V and 6 bases from J; junction bases left unmatched: 13. Germline values: CDR1 SGHTA, CDR2 FQGNSA. This CDR3 contains 18 residues. This CDR3 reads CASSSQKLAGGPMDTQYF. In DNA form, the CDR3 reads TGTGCCAGCAGCTCTCAAAAACTAGCGGGGGGGCCGATGGATACGCAGTATTTT.

The chain recombines TRBV11-2 with TRBJ1-4; TRBD1 matches at 9 bases. Germline V gene sequence: CDR1 SGHAT, CDR2 FQNNGV. The CDR3 has 15 residues. The ends lost 6 bases at V and 5 bases at J; junction bases unmatched: 7. The CDR3 DNA follows: TGTGCCAGCAGACAACCCGGGACAGGGAATGAAAAACTGTTTTTT. Amino acid sequence: CASRQPGTGNEKLFF.

The chain joins TRBV5-4 to TRBJ2-2, with TRBD1 matching 8 bases. Germline V lookup: CDR1 SGHNT, CDR2 YYREEE (reference sequence). The CDR3 is 19 residues long. The trim removed 4 bases at V and 4 bases at J, leaving 18 bases unmatched. CDR3 bases: TGTGCCAGCAGCGGACCGGGACAGGTCGCCCCAAGGGGCACCGGGGAGCTGTTTTTT. Residues: CASSGPGQVAPRGTGELFF. The variable domain in full, with the rest retrieved from reference TRBV5-4 and TRBJ2-2, is ETGVTQSPTHLIKTRGQQVTLRCSSQSGHNTVSWYQQALGQGPQFIFQYYREEENGRGNFPPRFSGLQFPNYSSELNVNALELDDSALYLCASSGPGQVAPRGTGELFFGEGSRLTVL.

The chain links TRBV29-1 to TRBJ2-1; D not certain. Trimming stripped 2 bases from V and 5 bases from J, with 10 bases between. The CDR3 has 13 amino acids. Per germline, CDR1 SQVTM and CDR2 ANQGSEA. In DNA, the CDR3 is TGCAGCGTTGAATTTTGGCAGAACAATGAGCAGTTCTTC. Its translation is CSVEFWQNNEQFF.

The gene calls are TRBV27 and TRBJ2-1; 10 bases align to TRBD2. This CDR3 is built from 15 residues. The germline gives CDR1 MNHEY, CDR2 SMNVEV (reference sequence). V shed 5 bases, J shed 2 bases, and the junction held 3 bases outside the gene matches. CDR3 nucleotides: TGTGCCAGCAGTCGTACTAGCGGGGCCTACAATGAGCAGTTCTTC. Translation: CASSRTSGAYNEQFF.

The chain recombines TRBV10-3 with TRBJ2-3; TRBD2 agrees at 7 bases. CDR3 length equals 15 residues. J lost 9 bases, V lost 5 bases, and 14 bases had no gene match. The germline gives CDR1 ENHRY, CDR2 SYGVKD. The CDR3 region is CAISNPGTTSYTQYF. DNA for the CDR3: TGTGCCATCAGTAACCCCGGGACTACATCATACACGCAGTATTTT.

The chain couples TRBV6-4 to TRBJ2-2; maybe TRBD1 (7 bases). V was clipped by 4 bases and J by 5 bases, with 11 bases between them. Looked up from germline, CDR1 is MRHNA and CDR2 is SNTAGT. This CDR3 is 14 amino acids long. DNA for the CDR3: TGTGCCAGCAGTGGACAGGGAGGAACCGGGGAGCTGTTTTTT. Amino acids: CASSGQGGTGELFF.

The chain uses TRBV7-2 and TRBJ1-5; no definite D call. This CDR3 contains 13 residues. Germline V gives CDR1 SGHTA, CDR2 FQGNSA. Between the trimmed V and J ends, which lost 1 base and 8 bases, there was a span of 9 bases. The CDR3 nucleotides are TGTGCCAGCAGCTTAGACCGGGAAGAGCCCCAGCATTTT. Protein sequence: CASSLDREEPQHF.